In its sample, the clone carrying this T cell receptor (beta chain) was seen once. Its antigen is currently unknown. This sample was included in a study of vaccination effects on CD4 cells after COVID-19. The CDR3 is 14 residues long. V shed 3 bases and J shed 5 bases, with 8 bases lying between them. Germline-derived CDR1 and CDR2 are LNHDA and SQIVND (reference sequence). Assay used: immunoSEQ multiplex PCR; TCRdb lists only in-frame clones, some missing. The sample holds 30,000 to 40,000 clones, about two thirds seen once. Using viral peptide pools, the ViraFEST assay grew out antigen-specific CD4+ T cells prior to sequencing. Subsequent to a culture period of nine to ten days, CD4+ T cells were isolated. Vaccinees lacked prior SARS-CoV-2 infection and tested negative for nucleocapsid antibodies. Cultures received IL-2 medium that replaced half the medium on days 3 and 7.

The specimen was CD4+ T cells from PBMCs cultured with SARS-CoV-2 spike peptides, collected before COVID-19 vaccination. The chain employs TRBV19 and TRBJ1-6; D is unclear. This clonotype was sampled from a human donor who received a COVID-19 vaccine. CDR3: CASSIVGDNSPLHF. CDR3 nucleotide sequence: TGTGCCAGTAGTATTGTCGGCGATAATTCACCCCTCCACTTT. Full variable domain (outside the CDR3, taken from reference TRBV19 and TRBJ1-6): DGGITQSPKYLFRKEGQNVTLSCEQNLNHDAMYWYRQDPGQGLRLIYYSQIVNDFQKGDIAEGYSVSREKKESFPLTVTSAQKNPTAFYLCASSIVGDNSPLHFGNGTRLTVT.